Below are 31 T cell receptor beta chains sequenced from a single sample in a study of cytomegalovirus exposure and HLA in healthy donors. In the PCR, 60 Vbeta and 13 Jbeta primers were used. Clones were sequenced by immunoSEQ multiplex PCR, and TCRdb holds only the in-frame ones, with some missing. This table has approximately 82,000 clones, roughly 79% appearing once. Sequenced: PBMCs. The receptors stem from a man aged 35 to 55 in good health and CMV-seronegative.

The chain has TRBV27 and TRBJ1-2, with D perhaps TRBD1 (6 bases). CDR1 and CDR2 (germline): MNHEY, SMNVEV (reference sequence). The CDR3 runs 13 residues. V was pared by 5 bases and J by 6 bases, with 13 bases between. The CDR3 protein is CASSPSGTHGYTF. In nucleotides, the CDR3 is TGTGCCAGCAGTCCGTCCGGGACACATGGCTACACCTTC.

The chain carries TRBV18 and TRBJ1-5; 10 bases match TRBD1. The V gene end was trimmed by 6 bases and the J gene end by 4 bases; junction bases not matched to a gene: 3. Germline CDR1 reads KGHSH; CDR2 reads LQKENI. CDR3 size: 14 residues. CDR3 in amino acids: CASSGTGANQPQHF. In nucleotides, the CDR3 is TGTGCCAGCTCCGGGACAGGGGCTAATCAGCCCCAGCATTTT.

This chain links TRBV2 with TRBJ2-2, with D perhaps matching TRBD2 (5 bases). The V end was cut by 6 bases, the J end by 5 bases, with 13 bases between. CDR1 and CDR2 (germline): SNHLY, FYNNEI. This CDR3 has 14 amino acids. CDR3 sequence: CASRRAIGTGELFF. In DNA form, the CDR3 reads TGTGCCAGCAGGAGGGCCATAGGAACCGGGGAGCTGTTTTTT.

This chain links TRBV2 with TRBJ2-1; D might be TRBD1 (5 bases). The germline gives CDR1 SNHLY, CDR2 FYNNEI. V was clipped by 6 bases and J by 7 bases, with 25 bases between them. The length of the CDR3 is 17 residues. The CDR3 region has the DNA TGTGCCAGCAGGAAAGGGGTATCGGCAGGGTGGATTAATGAGCAGTTCTTC. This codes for CASRKGVSAGWINEQFF.

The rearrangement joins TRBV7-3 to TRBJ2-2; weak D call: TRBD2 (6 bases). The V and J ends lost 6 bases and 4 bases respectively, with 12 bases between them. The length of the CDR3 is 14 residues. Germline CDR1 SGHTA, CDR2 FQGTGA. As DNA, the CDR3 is TGTGCCAGCAGGCCTCTAGCGAGCACCGGGGAGCTGTTTTTT. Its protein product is CASRPLASTGELFF. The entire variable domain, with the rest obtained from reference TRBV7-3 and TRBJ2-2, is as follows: GAGVSQTPSNKVTEKGKYVELRCDPISGHTALYWYRQSLGQGPEFLIYFQGTGAADDSGLPNDRFFAVRPEGSVSTLKIQRTERGDSAVYLCASRPLASTGELFFGEGSRLTVL.

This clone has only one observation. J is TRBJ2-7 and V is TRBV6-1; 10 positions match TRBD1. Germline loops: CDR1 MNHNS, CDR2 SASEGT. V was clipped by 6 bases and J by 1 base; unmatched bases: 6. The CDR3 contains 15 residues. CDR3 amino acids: CASRIRDRGSYEQYF. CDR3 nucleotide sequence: TGTGCCAGCAGGATCCGGGACAGGGGTTCCTACGAGCAGTACTTC.

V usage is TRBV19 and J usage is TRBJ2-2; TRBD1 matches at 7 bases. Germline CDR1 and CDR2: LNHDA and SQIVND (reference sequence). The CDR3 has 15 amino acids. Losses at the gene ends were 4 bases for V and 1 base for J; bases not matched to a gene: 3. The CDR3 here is CASSRQGRNTGELFF. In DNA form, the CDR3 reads TGTGCCAGTAGTAGACAGGGAAGGAACACCGGGGAGCTGTTTTTT.

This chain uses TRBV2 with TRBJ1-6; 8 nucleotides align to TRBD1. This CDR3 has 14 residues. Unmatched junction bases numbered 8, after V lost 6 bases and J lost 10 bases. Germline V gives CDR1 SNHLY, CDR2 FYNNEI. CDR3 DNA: TGTGCCAGCAGGTGGACAGGGCAGGGGTCACCCCTCCACTTT. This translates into CASRWTGQGSPLHF.

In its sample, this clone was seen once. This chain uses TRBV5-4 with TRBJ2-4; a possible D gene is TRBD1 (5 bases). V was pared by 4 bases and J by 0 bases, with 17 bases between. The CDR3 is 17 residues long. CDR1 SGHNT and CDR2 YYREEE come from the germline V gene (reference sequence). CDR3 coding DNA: TGTGCCAGCAGCCCAACAGGCGATTCACTAGCCAAAAACATTCAGTACTTC. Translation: CASSPTGDSLAKNIQYF.

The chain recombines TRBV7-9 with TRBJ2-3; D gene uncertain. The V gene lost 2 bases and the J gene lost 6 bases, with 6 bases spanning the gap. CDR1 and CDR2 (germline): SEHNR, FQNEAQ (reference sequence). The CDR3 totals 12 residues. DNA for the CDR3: TGTGCCAGCAGCTTAATAGCCGATACGCAGTATTTT. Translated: CASSLIADTQYF.

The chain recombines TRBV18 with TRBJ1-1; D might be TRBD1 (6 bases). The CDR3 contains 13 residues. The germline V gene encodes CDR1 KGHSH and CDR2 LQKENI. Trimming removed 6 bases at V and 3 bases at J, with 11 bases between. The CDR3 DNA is TGTGCCAGCTCCCCTGGACAGCACACTGAAGCTTTCTTT. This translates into CASSPGQHTEAFF.

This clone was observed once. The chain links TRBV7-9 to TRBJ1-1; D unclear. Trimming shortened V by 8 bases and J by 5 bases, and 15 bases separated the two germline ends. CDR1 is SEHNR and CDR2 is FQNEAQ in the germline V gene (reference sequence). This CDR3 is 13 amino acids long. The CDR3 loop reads CASLVVAGTEAFF. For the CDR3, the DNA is TGTGCCAGCCTGGTGGTGGCCGGGACTGAAGCTTTCTTT.

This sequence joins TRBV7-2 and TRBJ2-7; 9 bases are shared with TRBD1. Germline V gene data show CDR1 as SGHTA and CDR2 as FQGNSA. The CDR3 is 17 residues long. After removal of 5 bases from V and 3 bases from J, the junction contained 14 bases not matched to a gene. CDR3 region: CASSPGQGRRKNYEQYF. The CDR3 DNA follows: TGTGCCAGCAGCCCGGGACAGGGAAGAAGAAAAAACTACGAGCAGTACTTC.

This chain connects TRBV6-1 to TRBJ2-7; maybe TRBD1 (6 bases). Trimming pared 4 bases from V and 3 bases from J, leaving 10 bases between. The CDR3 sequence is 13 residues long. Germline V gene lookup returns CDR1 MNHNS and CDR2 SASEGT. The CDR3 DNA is TGTGCCAGCAGTGGTGGGGGCAGCTACGAGCAGTACTTC. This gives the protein CASSGGGSYEQYF.

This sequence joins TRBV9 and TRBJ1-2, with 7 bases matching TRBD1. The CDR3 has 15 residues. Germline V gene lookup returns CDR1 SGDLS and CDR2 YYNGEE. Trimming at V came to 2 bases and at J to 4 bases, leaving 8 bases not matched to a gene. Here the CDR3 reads CASSVGTEPIYGYTF. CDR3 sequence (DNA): TGTGCCAGCAGCGTGGGGACAGAACCGATCTATGGCTACACCTTC.

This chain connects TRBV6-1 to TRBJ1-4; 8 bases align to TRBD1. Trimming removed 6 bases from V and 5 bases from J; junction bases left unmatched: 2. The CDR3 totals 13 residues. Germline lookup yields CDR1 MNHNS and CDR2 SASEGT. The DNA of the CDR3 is TGTGCCAGCAGCAGGACAGGGAATGAAAAACTGTTTTTT. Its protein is CASSRTGNEKLFF.

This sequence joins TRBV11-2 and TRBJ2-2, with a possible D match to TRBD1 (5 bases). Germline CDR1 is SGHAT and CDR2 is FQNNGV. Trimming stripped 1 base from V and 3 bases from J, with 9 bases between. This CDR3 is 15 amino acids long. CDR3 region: CASSLGWGHTGELFF. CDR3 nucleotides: TGTGCCAGCAGCTTAGGATGGGGCCACACCGGGGAGCTGTTTTTT.

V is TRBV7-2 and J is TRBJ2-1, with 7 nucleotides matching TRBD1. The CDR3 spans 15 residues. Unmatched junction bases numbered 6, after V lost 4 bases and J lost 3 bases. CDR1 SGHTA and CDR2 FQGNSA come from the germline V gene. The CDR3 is CASSSTGQSYNEQFF. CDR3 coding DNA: TGTGCCAGCAGCTCCACGGGACAGAGCTACAATGAGCAGTTCTTC.

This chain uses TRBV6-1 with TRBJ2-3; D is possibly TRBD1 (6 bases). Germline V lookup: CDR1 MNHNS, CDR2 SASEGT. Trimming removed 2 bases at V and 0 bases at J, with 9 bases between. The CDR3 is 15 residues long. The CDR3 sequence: CASSEQGTSTDTQYF. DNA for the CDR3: TGTGCCAGCAGTGAACAGGGGACAAGCACAGATACGCAGTATTTT.

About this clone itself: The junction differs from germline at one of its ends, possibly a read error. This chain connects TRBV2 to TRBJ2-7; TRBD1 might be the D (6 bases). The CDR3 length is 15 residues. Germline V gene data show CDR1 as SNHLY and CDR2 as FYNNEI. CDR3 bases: TGTGCCAGCAGCGAATGGACAGTCAGCTCCTACGAACAGTACTTC. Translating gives CASSEWTVSSYEQYF.

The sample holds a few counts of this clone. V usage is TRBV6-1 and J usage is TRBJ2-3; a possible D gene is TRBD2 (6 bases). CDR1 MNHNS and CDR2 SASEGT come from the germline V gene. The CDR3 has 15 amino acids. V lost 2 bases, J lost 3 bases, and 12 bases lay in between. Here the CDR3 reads CASSERDFGTDTQYF. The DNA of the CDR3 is TGTGCCAGCAGTGAAAGGGACTTCGGAACAGATACGCAGTATTTT.

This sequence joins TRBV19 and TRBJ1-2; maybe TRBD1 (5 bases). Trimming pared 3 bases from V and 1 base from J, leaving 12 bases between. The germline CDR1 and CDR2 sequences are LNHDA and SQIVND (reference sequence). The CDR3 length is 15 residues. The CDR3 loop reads CASSIFGGINYGYTF. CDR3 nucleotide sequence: TGTGCCAGTAGTATCTTCGGGGGAATTAACTATGGCTACACCTTC. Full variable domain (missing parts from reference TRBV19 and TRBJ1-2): DGGITQSPKYLFRKEGQNVTLSCEQNLNHDAMYWYRQDPGQGLRLIYYSQIVNDFQKGDIAEGYSVSREKKESFPLTVTSAQKNPTAFYLCASSIFGGINYGYTFGSGTRLTVV.

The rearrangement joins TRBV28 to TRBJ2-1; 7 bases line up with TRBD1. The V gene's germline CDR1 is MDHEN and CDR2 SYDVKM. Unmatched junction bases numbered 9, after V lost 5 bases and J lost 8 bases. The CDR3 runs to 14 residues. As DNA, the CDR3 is TGTGCCAGCAGTCCAGGACAGGAACGGGATGAGCAGTTCTTC. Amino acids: CASSPGQERDEQFF.

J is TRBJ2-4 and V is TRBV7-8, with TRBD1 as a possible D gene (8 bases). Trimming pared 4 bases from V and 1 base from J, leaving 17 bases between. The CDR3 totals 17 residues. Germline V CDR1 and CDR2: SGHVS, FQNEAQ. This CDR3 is CASSSYRGGTAKNIQYF. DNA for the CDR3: TGTGCCAGCAGCTCATACAGGGGGGGGACGGCCAAAAACATTCAGTACTTC.

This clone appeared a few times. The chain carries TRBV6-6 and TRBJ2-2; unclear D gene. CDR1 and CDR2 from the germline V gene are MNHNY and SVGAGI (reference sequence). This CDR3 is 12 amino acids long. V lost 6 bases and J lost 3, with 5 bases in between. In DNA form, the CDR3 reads TGTGCCAGCAGCTTCGACACCGGGGAGCTGTTTTTT. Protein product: CASSFDTGELFF.

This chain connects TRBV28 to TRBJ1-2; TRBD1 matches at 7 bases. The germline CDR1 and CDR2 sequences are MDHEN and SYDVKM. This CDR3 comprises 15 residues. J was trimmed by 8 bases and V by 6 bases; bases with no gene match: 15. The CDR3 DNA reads TGTGCCAGCAGCCCGGCAGGGGGAAACCCACTAGGCTACACCTTC. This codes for CASSPAGGNPLGYTF.

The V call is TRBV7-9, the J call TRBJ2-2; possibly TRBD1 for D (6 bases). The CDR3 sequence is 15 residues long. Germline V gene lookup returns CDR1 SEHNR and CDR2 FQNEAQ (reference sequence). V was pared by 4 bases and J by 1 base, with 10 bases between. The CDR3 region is CASSSGQLNTGELFF. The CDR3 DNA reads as TGTGCCAGCAGCTCTGGACAGCTGAACACCGGGGAGCTGTTTTTT.

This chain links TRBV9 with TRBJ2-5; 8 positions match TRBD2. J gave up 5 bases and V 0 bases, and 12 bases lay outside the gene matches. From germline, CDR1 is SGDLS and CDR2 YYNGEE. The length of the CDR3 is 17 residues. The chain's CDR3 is CASSVGGGSGNLETQYF. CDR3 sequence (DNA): TGTGCCAGCAGCGTAGGGGGGGGTAGCGGGAACCTTGAGACCCAGTACTTC.

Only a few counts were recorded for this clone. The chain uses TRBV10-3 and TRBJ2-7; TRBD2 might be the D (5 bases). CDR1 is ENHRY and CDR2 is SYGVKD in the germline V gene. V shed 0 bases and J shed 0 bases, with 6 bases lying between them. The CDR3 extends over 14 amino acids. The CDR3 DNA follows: TGTGCCATCAGTGAGTCGGGGAGCTCCTACGAGCAGTACTTC. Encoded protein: CAISESGSSYEQYF.

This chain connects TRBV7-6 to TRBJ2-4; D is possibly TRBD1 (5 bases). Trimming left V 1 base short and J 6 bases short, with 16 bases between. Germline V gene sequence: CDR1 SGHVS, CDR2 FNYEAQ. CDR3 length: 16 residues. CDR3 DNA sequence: TGTGCCAGCAGCTTAGGGGGTAGGGGTAGGGGAAACATTCAGTACTTC. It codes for CASSLGGRGRGNIQYF.

The CDR3 DNA follows: TGCGCCAGCAGCTTGGAAGTCGGAGCGAACACTGAAGCTTTCTTT. Its translation: CASSLEVGANTEAFF. The gene calls are TRBV5-1 and TRBJ1-1; D not certain. Trimming shortened V by 0 bases and J by 1 base, and 10 bases separated the two germline ends. The CDR3 loop spans 15 amino acids. Germline V gene data show CDR1 as SGHRS and CDR2 as YFSETQ.